The clone carrying this T cell receptor beta chain was found a few times. The table came from immunoSEQ multiplex PCR; TCRdb's copy has only in-frame clones and leaves some out. Here the sample spans under 150,000 clones, about 82% being singletons. These data are taken from a study of blood T cell repertoires in COVID-19. Study as a whole: Sample material is recorded as cDNA or gDNA derived from T cells, B-cell-depleted T cells, or PBMCs.

In germline, CDR1 is SGHTA, CDR2 FQGNSA. CDR3 length equals 15 residues. The V and J ends lost 5 bases and 7 bases respectively, with 19 bases between them. The rearrangement links TRBV7-2 to TRBJ2-3; no clear D gene. Sequencing input: peripheral blood. The sequence was collected from an elderly woman with active or convalescent COVID-19. The CDR3: CASSPPAFLSHTQYF. The CDR3 nucleotides are TGTGCCAGCAGCCCCCCCGCGTTTTTGTCCCATACGCAGTATTTT.